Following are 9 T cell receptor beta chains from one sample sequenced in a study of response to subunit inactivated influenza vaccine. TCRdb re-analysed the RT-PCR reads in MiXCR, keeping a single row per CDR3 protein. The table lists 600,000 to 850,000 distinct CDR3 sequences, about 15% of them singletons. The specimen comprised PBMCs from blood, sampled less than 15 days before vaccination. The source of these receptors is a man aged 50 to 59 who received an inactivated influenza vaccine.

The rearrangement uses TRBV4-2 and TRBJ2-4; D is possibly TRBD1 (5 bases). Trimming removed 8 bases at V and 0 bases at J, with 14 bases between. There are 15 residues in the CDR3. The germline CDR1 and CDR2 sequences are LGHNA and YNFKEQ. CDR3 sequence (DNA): TGTGCCAGCCCCTTCAGGGTTCTAGCCAAAAACATTCAGTACTTC. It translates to CASPFRVLAKNIQYF.

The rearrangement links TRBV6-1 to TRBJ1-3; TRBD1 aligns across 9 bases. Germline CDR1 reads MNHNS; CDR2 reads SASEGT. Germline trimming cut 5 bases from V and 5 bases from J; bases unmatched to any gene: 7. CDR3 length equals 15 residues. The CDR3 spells CASSRTDRGRNTIYF. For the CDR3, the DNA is TGTGCCAGCAGTCGAACGGACAGGGGCAGAAACACCATATATTTT.

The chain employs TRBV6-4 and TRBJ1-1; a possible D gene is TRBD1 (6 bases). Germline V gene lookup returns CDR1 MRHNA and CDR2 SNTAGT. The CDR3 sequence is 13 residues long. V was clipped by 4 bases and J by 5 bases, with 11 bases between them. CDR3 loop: CASSAGAHTEAFF. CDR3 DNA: TGTGCCAGCAGTGCGGGGGCGCATACTGAAGCTTTCTTT.

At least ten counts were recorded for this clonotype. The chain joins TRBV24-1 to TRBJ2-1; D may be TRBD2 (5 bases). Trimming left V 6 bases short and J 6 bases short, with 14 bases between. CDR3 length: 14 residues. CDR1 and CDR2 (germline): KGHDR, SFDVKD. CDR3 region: CATSRAGGSNEQFF. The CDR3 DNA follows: TGTGCCACCAGTCGGGCCGGAGGTAGCAATGAGCAGTTCTTC.

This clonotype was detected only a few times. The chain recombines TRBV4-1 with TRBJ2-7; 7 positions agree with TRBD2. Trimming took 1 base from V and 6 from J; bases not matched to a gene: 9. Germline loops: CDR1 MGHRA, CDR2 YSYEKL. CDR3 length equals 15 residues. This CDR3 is CASSQGLASSGEQYF. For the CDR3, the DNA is TGCGCCAGCAGCCAAGGACTAGCCTCGTCCGGCGAGCAGTACTTC.

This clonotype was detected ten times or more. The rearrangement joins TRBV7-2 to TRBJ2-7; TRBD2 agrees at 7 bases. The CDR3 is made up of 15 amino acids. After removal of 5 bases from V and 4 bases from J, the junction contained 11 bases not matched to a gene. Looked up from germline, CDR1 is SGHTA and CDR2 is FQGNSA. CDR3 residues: CASSLARTGGYEQYF. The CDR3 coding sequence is TGTGCCAGCAGCCTCGCCCGGACGGGAGGATACGAGCAGTACTTC.

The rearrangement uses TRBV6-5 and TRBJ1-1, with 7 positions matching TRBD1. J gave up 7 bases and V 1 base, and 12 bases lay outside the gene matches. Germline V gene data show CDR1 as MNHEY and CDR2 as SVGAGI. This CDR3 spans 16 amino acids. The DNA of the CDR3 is TGTGCCAGCAGTTACTGGAGCGGGACAGCCCAGAGTGAAGCTTTCTTT. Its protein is CASSYWSGTAQSEAFF.

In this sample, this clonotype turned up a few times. CDR3 protein: CASSPAGTEQFF. The CDR3 DNA reads TGCGCCAGCAGTCCGGCGGGGACTGAGCAGTTCTTC. This chain uses TRBV10-2 with TRBJ2-1; tentatively, D is TRBD2 (6 bases). The CDR3 has 12 residues. Trimming took 5 bases from V and 9 from J, leaving 11 bases between them. CDR1 is WSHSY and CDR2 is SAAADI in the germline V gene.

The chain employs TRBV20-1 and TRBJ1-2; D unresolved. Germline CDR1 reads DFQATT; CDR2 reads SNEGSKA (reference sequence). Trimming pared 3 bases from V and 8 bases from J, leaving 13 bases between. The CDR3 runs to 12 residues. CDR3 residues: CSAREGRGGYTF. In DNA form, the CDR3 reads TGCAGTGCTAGGGAAGGGCGTGGGGGCTACACCTTC.